A selection of T cell receptor beta chains follows, all from one sample in a study of post-analysis software for immune sequencing data. MiXCR, run by TCRdb on the PCR reads, gives a single entry per CDR3 protein. The sample contains under 900,000 distinct CDR3 sequences, approximately 57% of which appear only once. Sequencing was done on a sample of blood. These receptors were collected from a girl aged 10-17 years with multiple sclerosis. Both conserved end residues are trimmed from each CDR3. Fields, in order: CDR3 protein, V gene, D gene. The D gene is left open where the match is weak.

ASSTGQGETQY,TRBV5-1,TRBD1
ASSLGQLLGGEKLF,TRBV5-1,NA
ASSQELGGGFVNEQF,TRBV3-1,TRBD2
SARLKAAGTVFTEAF,TRBV20-1,TRBD1
ASSQGGGGETQY,TRBV4-1,TRBD2
ASSSEGFPSSYNEQF,TRBV7-6,NA
ASSPPNRSTNEKLF,TRBV18,NA
ASSYSKRSSTDTQY,TRBV6-5,NA
ASSLQDNPSPSYEQY,TRBV4-1,NA
ASSREDIPIAPQH,TRBV4-1,NA
SVVREEQY,TRBV29-1,NA
ASSPTLAGASNEQF,TRBV5-1,TRBD2
ASSLARGHRSTDTQY,TRBV5-1,NA
ASSLSGLATGELF,TRBV7-3,NA
ASSIDRVNTEAF,TRBV19,TRBD1
ASSQGLAGGNYEQY,TRBV3-1,TRBD2
ASQSQGYTEAF,TRBV7-3,NA
ASSLNSGRRETQY,TRBV7-8,TRBD2